This T cell receptor beta chain appears in the sequencing data of a study of PD-L1 blockade in urothelial cancer. Method: immunoSEQ multiplex PCR; TCRdb's copy keeps in-frame clones and lacks some. The sample has about 120,000 clones, around 89% seen once. Germline V CDR1 and CDR2: KGHSH, LQKENI. The V end lost 4 bases, the J end lost 0 bases, and 10 bases lay between the germline ends. The CDR3 covers 15 residues. As to time point: peripheral blood 6 weeks after treatment start. This receptor was taken from a man in his 60s with urothelial cancer. Sequences were derived from PBMCs, sampled around atezolizumab (anti-PD-L1) treatment. The rearrangement links TRBV18 to TRBJ1-5; possible D gene TRBD1, 5 bases. CDR3 sequence: CASSRDRNSNQPQHF. Here the CDR3 DNA reads TGTGCCAGCTCACGAGACAGAAATAGCAATCAGCCCCAGCATTTT.